What follows are 27 T cell receptor beta chains derived from one specimen sequenced in a study of cytomegalovirus exposure and HLA in healthy donors. The primer mix had 60 Vbeta and 13 Jbeta primers. The protocol was immunoSEQ multiplex PCR, while the TCRdb copy is restricted to in-frame clones and leaves out a portion. The sample has under 200,000 clones, around 75% seen once. The sequenced material came from PBMCs. These receptors were taken from a human donor in good health.

This clone was seen more than once but under ten times. The rearrangement joins TRBV4-3 to TRBJ1-4, with D hard to call. CDR3 length: 12 residues. With 8 bases removed from V and 4 bases from J, the gap between germline ends came to 8 bases. Germline values: CDR1 LGHNA, CDR2 YSLEER. The DNA for the CDR3 is TGCGCCAGCGGCGGATATAATGAAAAACTGTTTTTT. This encodes CASGGYNEKLFF.

The genes are TRBV4-2 and TRBJ1-2, with D possibly matching TRBD1 (5 bases). V was shortened by 2 bases and J by 5 bases, with 15 bases between the two germline ends. CDR1 is LGHNA and CDR2 is YNFKEQ in the germline V gene. The CDR3 totals 15 residues. Here the CDR3 reads CASSQRQGWGYGYTF. DNA for the CDR3: TGTGCCAGCAGCCAAAGGCAGGGATGGGGATATGGCTACACCTTC.

V usage is TRBV9 and J usage is TRBJ1-1, with 10 bases identical to TRBD1. With 4 bases clipped from V and 1 base from J, the junction kept 13 bases outside the gene matches. Looked up from germline, CDR1 is SGDLS and CDR2 is YYNGEE. CDR3 length equals 18 residues. The CDR3 sequence: CASSPSSRDRGENTEAFF. The DNA of the CDR3 is TGTGCCAGCAGCCCTTCATCCCGGGACAGGGGAGAGAACACTGAAGCTTTCTTT.

This chain connects TRBV2 to TRBJ2-7; D perhaps matches TRBD2 (6 bases). V was trimmed by 4 bases and J by 5 bases, leaving 15 bases between them. Per germline, CDR1 SNHLY and CDR2 FYNNEI. CDR3 length: 14 residues. CDR3 protein: CASSVGQGLHEQYF. The CDR3, as DNA: TGTGCCAGCAGTGTTGGGCAGGGACTCCACGAGCAGTACTTC.

V gene TRBV6-1 combines with J gene TRBJ1-2; 8 bases agree with TRBD1. Germline trimming cut 4 bases from V and 4 bases from J; bases unmatched to any gene: 11. Per germline, CDR1 MNHNS and CDR2 SASEGT. The CDR3 covers 16 residues. The chain's CDR3 is CASSVGQGEYPYGYTF. DNA for the CDR3: TGTGCCAGCAGTGTCGGACAGGGCGAGTATCCCTATGGCTACACCTTC.

This clone was recorded a few times. J is TRBJ2-3 and V is TRBV6-6; maybe TRBD2 (7 bases). In germline, CDR1 is MNHNY, CDR2 SVGAGI (reference sequence). This CDR3 has 14 residues. The V end lost 6 bases, the J end lost 3 bases, and 13 bases lay between the germline ends. This chain's CDR3 is CASSLGGPTDTQYF. For the CDR3, the DNA is TGTGCCAGCAGCCTCGGGGGGCCTACAGATACGCAGTATTTT.

This clone is a singleton in its sample. This rearrangement joins TRBV15 to TRBJ2-2; TRBD1 is a possible D gene (5 bases). Per the germline V gene, CDR1 is LNHNV and CDR2 is YYDKDF (reference sequence). Trimming left V 1 base short and J 0 bases short, with 9 bases between. There are 16 residues in the CDR3. The chain's CDR3 is CATSRGRQTNTGELFF. CDR3 bases: TGTGCCACCAGCAGAGGAAGACAGACGAACACCGGGGAGCTGTTTTTT.

The rearrangement uses TRBV4-2 and TRBJ1-4; D is unclear. The V and J ends lost 0 bases and 4 bases respectively, with 12 bases between them. This CDR3 contains 16 residues. In germline, CDR1 is LGHNA, CDR2 YNFKEQ. CDR3 bases: TGTGCCAGCAGCCAAGAGGATATGGAGCGTAATGAAAAACTGTTTTTT. Encoded protein: CASSQEDMERNEKLFF.

The chain is built from TRBV7-8 and TRBJ1-1; no clear D gene. The CDR3 totals 16 residues. CDR1 and CDR2 (germline): SGHVS, FQNEAQ. V was trimmed by 1 base and J by 4 bases, leaving 16 bases between them. CDR3 loop: CASSLGSRKGSTEAFF. CDR3 nucleotides: TGTGCCAGCAGCTTAGGATCTCGGAAAGGGAGCACTGAAGCTTTCTTT.

V and J are TRBV6-6 and TRBJ2-5; 11 bases fit TRBD1. Gene TRBJ2-7 matches the end of the DNA better, so the J call may be wrong. The CDR3 loop spans 16 amino acids. Germline CDR1 reads MNHNY; CDR2 reads SVGAGI (reference sequence). CDR3 in DNA: TGTGCCAGCAGTTACGCGGACAGGGGGCCTTCCTACGAGCAGTACTTC. Translated: CASSYADRGPSYEQYF.

Only a few counts were recorded for this clone. J is TRBJ1-5 and V is TRBV6-6, with 7 bases that match TRBD1. Germline CDR1 is MNHNY and CDR2 is SVGAGI (reference sequence). V shed 4 bases and J 2 bases; nucleotides not matched to a gene: 5. The CDR3 contains 15 residues. The CDR3 spells CASSFGQVGNQPQHF. In nucleotides, the CDR3 is TGTGCCAGCAGTTTCGGACAGGTTGGCAATCAGCCCCAGCATTTT.

The genes are TRBV29-1 and TRBJ2-5, with D possibly TRBD2 on 6 matching bases. Per the germline V gene, CDR1 is SQVTM and CDR2 is ANQGSEA. Trimming removed 4 bases from V and 4 bases from J, with 13 bases in between. This CDR3 contains 13 residues. CDR3 protein: CSVGGEVRETQYF. CDR3 DNA: TGCAGCGTTGGAGGGGAGGTGAGAGAGACCCAGTACTTC.

This rearrangement joins TRBV7-2 to TRBJ1-2; the match to TRBD1 covers 10 bases. The CDR3 length is 12 residues. V shed 4 bases and J 8 bases; nucleotides not matched to a gene: 1. Germline CDR1 SGHTA, CDR2 FQGNSA. CDR3 bases: TGTGCCAGCAGCTGGGACAGGGGCGGCTACACCTTC. Its protein product is CASSWDRGGYTF.

This clone was counted between two and nine times. This chain uses TRBV7-6 with TRBJ1-2; 7 bases line up with TRBD1. V lost 4 bases, J lost 5 bases, and 1 base stayed unmatched. There are 12 residues in the CDR3. Per germline, CDR1 SGHVS and CDR2 FNYEAQ. CDR3 nucleotides: TGTGCCAGCAGCTCAGGGGGGTATGGCTACACCTTC. This gives the protein CASSSGGYGYTF.

The chain carries TRBV5-6 and TRBJ1-1; no firm D call. CDR1 and CDR2 (germline): SGHDT, YYEEEE. The CDR3 loop spans 17 amino acids. V lost 0 bases and J 12 bases, leaving 27 bases between the germline ends. The CDR3 spells CASSLAQDGGLFGYTFF. The CDR3 nucleotides are TGTGCCAGCAGCTTGGCCCAGGACGGAGGGTTATTCGGCTATACTTTCTTT.

The CDR3, as DNA: TGTGCCAGCAGCTTGGACAGCGGAACTAATGAAAAACTGTTTTTT. It yields the protein CASSLDSGTNEKLFF. The chain recombines TRBV9 with TRBJ1-4, with D possibly TRBD1 on 6 matching bases. The CDR3 is 15 amino acids. Germline V gene sequence: CDR1 SGDLS, CDR2 YYNGEE. V dropped 4 bases and J dropped 1 base, with 11 bases sitting between them.

This chain links TRBV5-1 with TRBJ1-6, with 8 bases matching TRBD1. V gave up 2 bases and J gave up 7 bases; unmatched junction bases: 8. Germline CDR1 and CDR2: SGHRS and YFSETQ. This CDR3 is 16 amino acids long. Written as DNA, the CDR3 is TGCGCCAGCAGCTTAAACGGACAGGGCGGGAATTCACCCCTCCACTTT. It specifies CASSLNGQGGNSPLHF.

This clone was recorded a few times. V is TRBV6-1 and J is TRBJ1-1; 9 bases match TRBD1. The CDR3 contains 16 residues. The V and J ends lost 2 bases and 7 bases, in that order; junction bases with no gene match: 11. The germline V gene encodes CDR1 MNHNS and CDR2 SASEGT. The CDR3 sequence is CASSERSHRGRDEAFF. CDR3 nucleotide sequence: TGTGCCAGCAGTGAAAGATCTCACAGGGGGCGCGATGAAGCTTTCTTT.

The chain links TRBV7-6 to TRBJ1-2; no clear D. This CDR3 is 13 amino acids long. V shed 7 bases and J shed 7 bases, with 16 bases lying between them. Germline CDR1 is SGHVS and CDR2 is FNYEAQ. This CDR3 reads CASTNSPVAGYTF. The CDR3 DNA is TGTGCCAGCACCAATAGCCCAGTCGCTGGCTACACCTTC.

V is TRBV7-8 and J is TRBJ2-5; possible D gene TRBD2, 6 bases. The CDR3 is 15 residues long. Germline V gene data show CDR1 as SGHVS and CDR2 as FQNEAQ. V was pared by 6 bases and J by 3 bases, with 17 bases between. Here the CDR3 reads CASSSSGTYEETQYF. DNA for the CDR3: TGTGCCAGCAGTTCCTCCGGGACTTACGAAGAGACCCAGTACTTC.

V is TRBV5-1 and J is TRBJ2-7, with a possible D match to TRBD1 (6 bases). The V and J ends lost 1 base and 3 bases respectively, with 14 bases between them. The germline gives CDR1 SGHRS, CDR2 YFSETQ. The CDR3 runs to 15 residues. The chain's CDR3 is CASSLTGHPSYEQYF. CDR3 coding DNA: TGCGCCAGCAGCTTGACGGGACACCCGAGCTACGAGCAGTACTTC.

This sequence joins TRBV4-1 and TRBJ2-2; TRBD1 aligns across 9 bases. Unmatched junction bases numbered 8, after V lost 4 bases and J lost 2 bases. The germline CDR1 and CDR2 sequences are MGHRA and YSYEKL. This CDR3 is 17 amino acids long. CDR3 in DNA: TGCGCCAGCAGCCTGAACCGGGACAGGGCCAACACCGGGGAGCTGTTTTTT. It codes for CASSLNRDRANTGELFF.

V is TRBV6-4 and J is TRBJ2-6; 8 nucleotides agree with TRBD1. V shed 2 bases, J shed 2 bases, and the junction held 2 bases outside the gene matches. The CDR3 has 16 amino acids. The germline gives CDR1 MRHNA, CDR2 SNTAGT. The CDR3 sequence: CASSDAGGAGANVLTF. The CDR3 coding sequence is TGTGCCAGCAGTGACGCAGGGGGCGCTGGGGCCAACGTCCTGACTTTC.

The chain combines TRBV5-4 with TRBJ1-1, with D possibly matching TRBD1 (5 bases). V was pared by 3 bases and J by 3 bases, with 12 bases between. CDR3 size: 14 residues. In germline, CDR1 is SGHNT, CDR2 YYREEE (reference sequence). CDR3 nucleotides: TGTGCCAGCAGCTCCCCGGGGGGAGACACTGAAGCTTTCTTT. Amino acids: CASSSPGGDTEAFF.

This chain uses TRBV7-9 with TRBJ1-2; D not resolved. Germline values: CDR1 SEHNR, CDR2 FQNEAQ (reference sequence). V dropped 7 bases and J dropped 0 bases, with 15 bases sitting between them. The CDR3 is 15 amino acids. CDR3: CASTYPWETNYGYTF. The CDR3 nucleotides are TGTGCCAGCACCTACCCCTGGGAGACTAACTATGGCTACACCTTC.

The V call is TRBV6-6, the J call TRBJ1-1; D may be TRBD1 (5 bases). Germline V gives CDR1 MNHNY, CDR2 SVGAGI (reference sequence). CDR3 length: 15 amino acids. V lost 5 bases and J lost 6, with 19 bases in between. The CDR3 DNA follows: TGTGCCAGCAGTCGCTCGCCGTGGACACTCGCTGAAGCTTTCTTT. Amino acids: CASSRSPWTLAEAFF.

The sample holds one count of this clone. The rearrangement links TRBV10-1 to TRBJ1-1, with no clear D. Between the trimmed V and J ends, which lost 9 bases and 0 bases, there was a span of 11 bases. CDR1 is WNHNN, CDR2 SYGVQD, per germline (reference sequence). The CDR3 is 13 amino acids. The CDR3 is CASQEDLNTEAFF. DNA of the CDR3: TGCGCCAGTCAGGAGGACCTGAACACTGAAGCTTTCTTT.